This T cell receptor (beta chain) was recorded in a study of human T cells and chemical hapten exposure. Study background: Alopecia areata, totalis or universalis affected patients, mainly female.

Using its own MiXCR run on the RACE reads, TCRdb lists one record per CDR3 protein. The table records about 260,000 distinct CDR3 sequences, over 8% of them present only once. Time point described: pre-sensitization, week 0. Specified treatment: therapeutic diphenylcyclopropenone sensitization with weekly scalp DPC. Ahead of applying each patch test, blood was sampled. The study enrolled 18 to 70-year-old alopecia patients suitable for DPC. Unfractionated whole blood yielded total RNA. CDR3 length: 17 residues. From germline, CDR1 is DFQATT and CDR2 SNEGSKA (reference sequence). Losses at the gene ends were 2 bases for V and 5 bases for J; bases not matched to a gene: 15.

The receptor was derived from a woman aged 35 to 49 with alopecia areata. Some clones in this sample may be carry-over from other donors' samples. This specimen was whole blood, taken in connection with sensitization to the hapten diphenylcyclopropenone (DPC). J is TRBJ2-3 and V is TRBV20-1; 8 bases line up with TRBD2. CDR3 amino acids: CSARKSGTSSLEDTQYF. The DNA of the CDR3 is TGCAGTGCTAGAAAAAGTGGGACTAGTTCCCTCGAAGATACGCAGTATTTT.